This entry is about one T cell receptor beta chain. In the same sample, other DNA sequences code for this CDR3. The germline CDR1 and CDR2 sequences are SGHTA and FQGNSA. The CDR3 sequence is 15 residues long. V was shortened by 4 bases and J by 2 bases, with 13 bases between the two germline ends. The data stem from a study of shared T cell receptors in the human thymus. TCRdb keeps only in-frame clones here, not all; method: immunoSEQ multiplex PCR. The sample includes roughly 660,000 clones, roughly 88% of them seen just once. These records were also assigned to another study, of human thymus T cells. As reported in that work: The people who donated were healthy Finnish babies having corrective surgery for congenital heart defects. The source of the thymus tissue was resections taken during corrective heart surgery. Biased V and J segment usage appeared in thymus and peripheral blood. Unrelated individuals reportedly shared highly overlapping thymic TCR repertoires.

V is TRBV7-2 and J is TRBJ2-3, with D possibly TRBD2 on 5 matching bases. This TCR derives from a boy in the first two years of life with a congenital heart defect. The sequencing sample was made of thymocytes. The CDR3 DNA reads TGTGCCAGCAGCTCACAACGGGGTTACACAGATACGCAGTATTTT. Residues: CASSSQRGYTDTQYF.